This TCR beta chain was identified during a study of cytomegalovirus exposure and HLA in healthy donors (TCRdb year 2017). With regard to the full study: In an earlier analysis of 550 to 750 of the donors, approximately 260 Gb of sequence data and 117 million unique TCR beta sequences from about 179 million T cells were reported. Of the approximately 400 genotyped donors, 65% to 90% fell in the genetic ancestry cluster associated with self-reported Caucasian donors. The number of typed donors differed by locus: about 620-640 for A, B, C, DRB1 and DQB1; approximately 540 for DQA1; approximately 600 for DPA1; and around 450 for DPB1. The aim of the study was to test whether cataloging public T cell receptors could identify signatures of past pathogen exposure. Class I and class II HLA loci were covered by the typing at four-digit resolution. The study combined high-throughput TCR immunosequencing, statistical association of individual TCRs with disease status, and machine learning to predict cytomegalovirus infection status. A separate validation cohort of roughly 130 different subjects was used in addition to the roughly 720-subject first cohort. A later genetic analysis took genome-wide SNP genotypes for 398 of the 666 donors and used that subset as a discovery cohort. To study patterns of TCR occurrence, a later analysis re-analyzed previously published TCR beta repertoires from 600 to 750 donors and added high-resolution HLA genotyping. Donor age, sex, ethnicity and CMV serostatus were collected together with the repertoire data. All discovery cohort repertoires had been generated on a single sequencing platform. About five DR-DQ haplotypes were treated as single units for association and clustering because of strong linkage in the cohort. Roughly 300 gigabases of sequencing data and 78 million or so unique TCR sequences were included in an early release covering under 650 HLA-typed donors. Across 300 to 400 genotyped donors of the cohort, an average of approximately 240,000 unique TCR beta nucleotide sequences per donor were sequenced, and 15% to 20% of those sequences were non-productive. Rather than drawing on any new phenotypic data, the later analysis identified candidate immune exposures from TCR beta sequences and the way those sequences occurred across donors. The T cell repertoires of under 700 subjects were profiled by immunosequencing and related to cytomegalovirus serostatus. In an earlier analysis of 587 of the donors, high-throughput TCR beta sequencing was used to judge whether each TCR beta V gene segment behaved as functional or pseudogenic.

The cohort consisted of 670 or so healthy bone marrow donors. At the time of sampling, every cohort member was nominally healthy, though immune exposures that went unrecorded were likely present. The donor tested CMV seronegative, placing the donor among the 352 seronegative members of the cohort. A peripheral blood sample was collected from each donor, and TCR beta sequencing was performed on peripheral blood mononuclear cells. Genomic DNA was extracted from the blood cell samples with the Qiagen DNeasy Blood Extraction Kit. Worth noting for this clone: Which antigen it targets is not known. No quality values exist for individual bases; no much larger clone is one base distant.

Libraries were built with the immunoSEQ multiplex PCR assay. For the multiplex PCR, a mixture combining 60 forward primers for TCR Vbeta segments and 13 reverse primers for TCR Jbeta segments was used. Amplification of the CDR3 region of rearranged TCR beta genes was performed with a multiplex PCR assay on genomic DNA. The amplified TCR beta libraries were sequenced on the Illumina HiSeq System as 87-base-pair reads. Per the original workflow: A later analysis counted some 80 million unique TCR beta chains across the 500 to 850 repertoires, and some 11 million of these chains were shared by at least two donors. To remove PCR and sequencing errors, raw reads were error-corrected and collapsed into unique sequences using a nearest-neighbor algorithm that merged closely related sequences. V, D and J gene segments were assigned by aligning CDR3 sequences to IMGT reference sequences. For a sequence to be retained, at least a six-nucleotide match to both a V gene segment and a J gene segment was required. A rearrangement counted as productive if the CDR3 had no stop codons and remained in frame with V and J, and every other rearrangement counted as non-productive. CDR3 was defined according to IMGT convention as the region running from the second conserved V-encoded cysteine to the conserved J-encoded phenylalanine. The earlier analysis of about 530 of the donors excluded any sequence lacking an unambiguous match to a single V gene segment. In an earlier analysis of several hundred of the donors, V segments were called functional above 56.7% productive rearrangements and were called segregating when the between-donor standard deviation exceeded 5%. A statistical classification framework was built to diagnose cytomegalovirus status from the catalog of TCR beta chain sequences. A later analysis assigned V and J genes by comparing TCR nucleotide sequences with IMGT/GENE-DB human TR gene sequences. In a later analysis, CDR3 sequences and most-parsimonious VDJ recombination scenarios were assigned using the TCRdist pipeline. In a later analysis, each TCR beta chain was defined by its CDR3 amino acid sequence together with its V-gene family, and reads lacking a unique V-gene family were excluded. A later analysis removed 592 highly shared, low-generation-probability nucleotide sequences to deal with suspected cross-contamination and a sequencing artifact. In a later analysis, a clonal expansion index was calculated for each public chain from normalized within-repertoire ranks of inferred template counts. In a later analysis, generation probabilities were computed with a VDJ recombination model fitted to out-of-frame rearrangements, and the resulting probabilities were checked against IGoR. In a later analysis, TCR-TCR, TCR-HLA and TCR-CMV co-occurrence was scored with hypergeometric tests, and a repertoire-size bias correction was applied to TCR pairs. To estimate false discovery rates, a later analysis permuted the HLA or CMV assignments 20 times. In a later analysis, co-occurring TCRs were grouped using DBSCAN, and TCRdist sequence similarity was added for clustering within HLA-allele-positive subsets. Co-occurrence clustering excluded repertoires with fewer than 30,000 or more than 120,000 public chains, plus five with anomalous nucleotide sharing. In its TCRdb copy, this immuneACCESS table keeps in-frame sequences only and misses some clones. Where compared with another copy, unresolved V genes explain less than half of these, and the others have no known cause. Clonal size and the V and J genes are those of that table, whereas D and trimming came from the DNA. The sample table shows 120,000 to 150,000 clones, and over 60% are seen once. Of the sample, 0.5% to 0.85% falls within the top ten clones.

Points the paper makes about the study in general: A further reported finding was that TCR beta sequences accurately predicted the HLA-A and HLA-B alleles for most subjects in the first cohort. In a later genetic analysis, fewer N-insertions in productive TCRs were reported among donors in an Asian-associated ancestry cluster than the roughly 700-donor mean. Presence/absence analyses assumed roughly uniform sequencing depth across donors, an assumption that may not hold. When HLA alleles, especially DR and DQ, strongly co-occurred, attributing TCR associations to individual alleles was difficult. An earlier analysis of some 560 of the donors showed that most TCR beta V segments appeared in productive rearrangements either about 90% or about 30% of the time, which broadly matched IMGT annotations. Linkage disequilibrium might explain the correlated functional status among segregating V segments, but an unknown experimental factor could not be ruled out. The only immune exposure information available for the cohort was CMV serostatus. The authors suggested that the approach could potentially be generalized to other disease states and immunological phenotypes. Cytomegalovirus status was reported to be diagnosed by the classifier with high specificity and sensitivity in both the original and validation cohorts. In a later analysis, most CMV-associated TCR beta chains were found to appear HLA-restricted, with HLA associations seemingly driven largely by CMV exposure. In a later analysis, TCR association rates were found to vary across HLA loci, with the most associated TCRs seen for DRB1 alleles and the fewest for HLA-C alleles. A later analysis found that HLA-associated TCR beta chains were more clonally expanded and had lower generation probabilities than equally common non-associated chains. An association between a missense DCLRE1C variant and V-gene and J-gene trimming of TCR beta chains was found in a later genetic analysis and replicated in an independent cohort. A few of the identified cytomegalovirus-associated TCR beta chains were confirmed in vitro to be specific for cytomegalovirus antigens. Some IMGT-functional V segments, including TRBV6-2 and TRBV6-3, could not be told apart with the 87-base-pair reads, so those segments were excluded. Across donors, most TCR sequences were observed very rarely, whereas some public TCRs were present in many individuals. A later analysis reported that several top co-occurrence clusters appeared linked to parvovirus B19, influenza, CMV and Epstein-Barr virus. The sequencing pipeline was judged likely to have produced a cluster of highly shared sequence variants as a technical artifact. In a later analysis, around 17,000 TCR beta sequences were associated with specific HLA alleles at a false discovery rate of 0.05. About 15 rarely observed V segments, including chromosome 9 orphons, were excluded from the earlier analysis of approximately 600 of the donors because counts were too low. HLA typing was unavailable for some donors at each locus, so association tests used only the typed subset. In this cohort, only TCR beta chains were sequenced, and detectable features were limited by the absence of alpha or paired-chain data. The study listed over 150 TCR beta chains as associated with cytomegalovirus.

Via the germline V gene, CDR1 is SGHRS and CDR2 YFSETQ. The trim is 0 bases for V and 4 bases for J, with a gap of 12 bases between the germline ends. The CDR3 measures 15 amino acids from cysteine to phenylalanine. Kept here is only the CDR3 DNA, which spans 45 bases and is read in frame from base 1. This clonotype was sampled from a male donor in good health and CMV-seronegative. Material: PBMCs. The V and J segments used are TRBV5-1 and TRBJ2-3; TRBD2 could be the D gene, as 7 bases match. The bases are TGCGCCAGCAGCTTGGAGGGGGGGGGCGCAGATACGCAGTATTTT. Its translation is CASSLEGGGADTQYF.